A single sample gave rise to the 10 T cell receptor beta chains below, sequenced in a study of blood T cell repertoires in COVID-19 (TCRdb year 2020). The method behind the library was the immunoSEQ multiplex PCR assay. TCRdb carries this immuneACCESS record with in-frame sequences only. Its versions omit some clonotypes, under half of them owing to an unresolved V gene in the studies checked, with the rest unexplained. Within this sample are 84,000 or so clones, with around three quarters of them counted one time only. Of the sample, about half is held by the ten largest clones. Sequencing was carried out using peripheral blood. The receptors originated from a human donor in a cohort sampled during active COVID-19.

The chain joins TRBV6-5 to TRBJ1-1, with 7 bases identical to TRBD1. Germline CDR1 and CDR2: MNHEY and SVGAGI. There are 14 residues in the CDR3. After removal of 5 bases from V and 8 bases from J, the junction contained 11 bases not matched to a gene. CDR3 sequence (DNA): TGTGCCAGCAGTCGAACGACCGGGGACAGAGAAGCTTTCTTT. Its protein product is CASSRTTGDREAFF.

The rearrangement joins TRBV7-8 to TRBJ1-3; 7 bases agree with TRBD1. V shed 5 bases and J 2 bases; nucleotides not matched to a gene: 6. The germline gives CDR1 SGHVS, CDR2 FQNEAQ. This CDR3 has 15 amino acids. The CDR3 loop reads CASSMAGTAGNTIYF. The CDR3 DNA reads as TGTGCCAGCAGCATGGCCGGGACAGCTGGAAACACCATATATTTT.

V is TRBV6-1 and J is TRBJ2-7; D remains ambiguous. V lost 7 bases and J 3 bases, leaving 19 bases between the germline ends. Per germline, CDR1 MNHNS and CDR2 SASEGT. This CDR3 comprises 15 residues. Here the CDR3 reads CASTMGPLEGYEQYF. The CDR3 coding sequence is TGTGCCAGCACCATGGGCCCTTTGGAAGGCTACGAGCAGTACTTC.

In DNA form, the CDR3 reads TGTGCCAGCAGCAATACAGGGGAGTATGGCTACACCTTC. Its translation is CASSNTGEYGYTF. The chain uses TRBV7-9 and TRBJ1-2; 7 bases match TRBD1. V shed 5 bases, J shed 5 bases, and the junction held 5 bases outside the gene matches. Germline CDR1 and CDR2: SEHNR and FQNEAQ (reference sequence). The CDR3 has 13 amino acids.

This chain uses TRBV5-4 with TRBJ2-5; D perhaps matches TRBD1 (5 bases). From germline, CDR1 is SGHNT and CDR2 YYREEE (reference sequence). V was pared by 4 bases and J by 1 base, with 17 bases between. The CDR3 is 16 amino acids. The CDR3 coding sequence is TGTGCCAGCAGCCCGAAGATGACAGATCCCCAAGAGACCCAGTACTTC. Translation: CASSPKMTDPQETQYF.

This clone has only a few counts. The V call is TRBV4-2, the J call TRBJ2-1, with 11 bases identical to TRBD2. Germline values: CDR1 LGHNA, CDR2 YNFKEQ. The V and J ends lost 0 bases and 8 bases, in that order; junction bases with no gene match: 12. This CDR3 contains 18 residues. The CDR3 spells CASSQDGGHSGRAYEQFF. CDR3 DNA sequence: TGTGCCAGCAGCCAAGATGGGGGCCATAGCGGGAGGGCCTATGAGCAGTTCTTC.

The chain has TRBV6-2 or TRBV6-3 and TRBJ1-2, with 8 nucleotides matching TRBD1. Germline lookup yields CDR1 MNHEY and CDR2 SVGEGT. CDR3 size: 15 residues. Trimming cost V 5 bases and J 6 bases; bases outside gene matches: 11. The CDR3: CASSGGSSGGNGYTF. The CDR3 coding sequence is TGTGCCAGCAGTGGAGGGTCATCAGGGGGCAATGGCTACACCTTC.

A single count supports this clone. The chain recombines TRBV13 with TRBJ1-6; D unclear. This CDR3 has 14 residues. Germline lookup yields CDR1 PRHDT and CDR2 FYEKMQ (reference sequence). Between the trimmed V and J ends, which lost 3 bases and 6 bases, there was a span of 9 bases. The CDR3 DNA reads TGTGCCAGCAGCTTTAGCCGGGTTAATTCACCCCTCCACTTT. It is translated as CASSFSRVNSPLHF.

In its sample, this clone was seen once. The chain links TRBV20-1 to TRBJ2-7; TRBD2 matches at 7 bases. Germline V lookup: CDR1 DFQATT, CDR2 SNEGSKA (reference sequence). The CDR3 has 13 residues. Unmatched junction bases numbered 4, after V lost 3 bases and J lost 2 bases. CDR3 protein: CSASGGGTYEQYF. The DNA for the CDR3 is TGCAGTGCTAGTGGGGGAGGGACCTACGAGCAGTACTTC.

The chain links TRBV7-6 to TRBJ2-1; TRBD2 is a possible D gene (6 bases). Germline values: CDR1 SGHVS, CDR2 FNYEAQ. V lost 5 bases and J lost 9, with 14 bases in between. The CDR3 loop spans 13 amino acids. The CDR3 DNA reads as TGTGCCAGCAGCGCCCCGGGAGTTGGTGAGCAGTTCTTC. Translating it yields CASSAPGVGEQFF.